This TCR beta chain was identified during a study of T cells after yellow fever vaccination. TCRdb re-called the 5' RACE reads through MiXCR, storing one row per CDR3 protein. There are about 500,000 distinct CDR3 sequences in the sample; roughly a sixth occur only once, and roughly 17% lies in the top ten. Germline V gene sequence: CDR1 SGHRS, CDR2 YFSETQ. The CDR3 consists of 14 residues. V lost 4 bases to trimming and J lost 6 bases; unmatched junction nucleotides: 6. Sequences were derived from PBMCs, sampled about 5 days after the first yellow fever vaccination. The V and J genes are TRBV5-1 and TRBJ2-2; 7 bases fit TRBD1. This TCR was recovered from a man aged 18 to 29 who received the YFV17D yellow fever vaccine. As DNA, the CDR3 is TGCGCCAGCAGCACCTGGACAGGTCCCGGGGAGCTGTTTTTT. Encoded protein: CASSTWTGPGELFF.